This T cell receptor beta chain emerged from a study of vaccination effects on CD4 cells after COVID-19. Findings and caveats of the study: Substantial clonal contraction characterized both infection- and vaccine-induced clones late after vaccination.

Trimming took 4 bases from V and 9 from J, leaving 13 bases between them. Germline loops: CDR1 SGHDN, CDR2 FVKESK. The CDR3 runs 14 residues. Generated by immunoSEQ multiplex PCR, the TCRdb table keeps only in-frame clones and is missing some. The sample carries some 30,000 clones, 65% recorded once. Before sequencing, viral peptide pools were used by the ViraFEST assay to expand antigen-specific CD4+ T cells. The authors isolated CD4+ T cells after around 10 days of culture. Either the BNT162b2 or mRNA-1273 vaccine was given to participants in two doses. IL-2 medium took the place of half the medium on both days 3 and 7. A note on this clone: As yet, its antigen is unknown.

The chain links TRBV14 to TRBJ1-6; D gene uncertain. This receptor was obtained from a human donor who received a COVID-19 vaccine. Sequencing was performed on CD4+ T cells from PBMCs cultured with SARS-CoV-2 spike peptides, taken after COVID-19 vaccination. The CDR3 nucleotides read TGTGCCAGCAGCCGAGAGTCGAGGCGTTCACCCCTCCACTTT. Translated: CASSRESRRSPLHF.